A selection of T cell receptor beta chains follows, all from one sample in a study of type 1 and type 2 diabetes patients. TCRdb recomputed calls from the multiplex PCR reads with MiXCR, one row per CDR3 protein. The sample includes 250,000 to 300,000 distinct CDR3 sequences, around 47% seen only once; the top ten take roughly 15%. Source material: peripheral blood mononuclear cells (PBMCs). The receptor source for this set is a man aged 18 to 29 with type 2 diabetes. CDR3s include the opening cysteine and the closing phenylalanine or tryptophan. D genes are given only for firm matches. Clone size is stated in some rows and not others, as once, few, many or a class when expanded.

v_gene	d_gene	j_gene	len	abundance	CDR3aa	CDR3nt
TRBV12-3/TRBV12-4	TRBD1	TRBJ1-2	15	NA	CASSFVPTGGLGYTF	TGTGCCAGCAGTTTTGTCCCTACAGGGGGCCTTGGCTACACCTTC
TRBV4-1	NA	TRBJ1-1	14	NA	CASSQAGHLTEAFF	TGCGCCAGCAGCCAAGCCGGGCATCTGACTGAAGCTTTCTTT
TRBV30	NA	TRBJ1-5	13	NA	CVWSVGSNQPQHF	TGTGTCTGGAGTGTCGGATCCAATCAGCCCCAGCATTTT
TRBV7-9	NA	TRBJ1-4	16	NA	CASSSRSSGPSEKLFF	TGTGCCAGCAGTTCTCGTAGTTCGGGGCCGAGCGAAAAACTGTTTTTT
TRBV29-1	NA	TRBJ2-1	14	NA	CSVGVLVVGNEQFF	TGCAGCGTTGGGGTCCTTGTGGTGGGCAATGAGCAGTTCTTC
TRBV30	TRBD2	TRBJ2-3	14	NA	CAGEKREHYNTQYF	TGTGCGGGGGAGAAGCGGGAGCACTACAATACGCAGTATTTT
TRBV4-2	TRBD1	TRBJ2-5	14	NA	CASSPQGARETQYF	TGTGCCAGCAGCCCTCAGGGGGCGCGGGAGACCCAGTACTTC
TRBV6-6	NA	TRBJ1-4	16	NA	CASSYSRNRINEKLFF	TGTGCCAGCAGTTACTCGCGTAACAGGATAAATGAAAAACTGTTTTTT
TRBV10-1	TRBD2	TRBJ2-1	14	NA	CASSYLAGGNEQFF	TGCGCCAGCAGTTATCTAGCGGGAGGCAATGAGCAGTTCTTC
TRBV19	NA	TRBJ2-2	16	NA	CASSIWRTGGDGELFF	TGTGCCAGTAGTATTTGGAGGACAGGCGGGGACGGGGAGCTGTTTTTT
TRBV7-3	TRBD1	TRBJ2-1	14	few	CASSFDRETNEQFF	TGTGCCAGCAGCTTCGACAGGGAAACAAATGAGCAGTTCTTC
TRBV20-1	NA	TRBJ2-5	11	few	CSGQKIETQYF	TGCAGTGGACAGAAAATAGAGACCCAGTACTTC
TRBV2	TRBD1	TRBJ2-2	14	many	CATMNRGPTGELFF	TGTGCCACCATGAACAGGGGTCCAACCGGGGAGCTGTTTTTT
TRBV10-1	NA	TRBJ2-7	12	few	CASSPGTPEQYF	TGCGCCAGCAGCCCCGGGACACCCGAGCAGTACTTC
TRBV2	TRBD1	TRBJ2-7	15	NA	CASKPQGATTYEQYF	TGTGCCAGCAAACCCCAGGGGGCGACCACCTACGAGCAGTACTTC
TRBV19	TRBD1	TRBJ2-7	14	NA	CAILRGTGPYEQYF	TGTGCCATTCTGAGGGGGACAGGGCCCTACGAGCAGTACTTC